A selection of T cell receptor beta chains follows, all from one sample in a study of T-cell memory formation after mild COVID-19. Each CDR3 protein is one row after TCRdb ran MiXCR on the 5' RACE reads. The table shows 380,000 or so distinct CDR3 sequences, with under 15% occurring only once. Material for sequencing was PBMCs or a T cell subset sorted from them (not recorded which). These receptors were taken from a man aged 18 to 30 who had mild COVID-19 (a few samples of this study predate the infection). Cell type and time point are not known. CDR3s include the opening cysteine and the closing phenylalanine or tryptophan.

V gene: TRBV7-2
J gene: TRBJ2-5
CDR3 protein: CASSFRGTQQETQYF

V gene: TRBV20-1
J gene: TRBJ2-3
CDR3 protein: CSTPDRGTDTQYF

V gene: TRBV10-3
J gene: TRBJ2-3
CDR3 protein: CAISESPAGLTDTQYF

V gene: TRBV5-5
J gene: TRBJ1-5
CDR3 protein: CASSLGRGPQHF

V gene: TRBV19
J gene: TRBJ2-1
CDR3 protein: CASSIEGRPDNEQFF

V gene: TRBV7-8
J gene: TRBJ2-7
CDR3 protein: CASSLAHGSSTDF

V gene: TRBV25-1
J gene: TRBJ2-5
CDR3 protein: CASSEWPGSTQYF

V gene: TRBV20-1
J gene: TRBJ2-7
CDR3 protein: CSASSDSWSSYEQYF

V gene: TRBV5-1
J gene: TRBJ2-7
CDR3 protein: CASSWTSGGSHEQYF

V gene: TRBV4-2
J gene: TRBJ2-3
CDR3 protein: CASSQAWTGAETDTQYF

V gene: TRBV12-3/TRBV12-4
J gene: TRBJ2-7
CDR3 protein: CASSTSSSYEQYF

V gene: TRBV20-1
J gene: TRBJ1-1
CDR3 protein: CSARVITEAFF

V gene: TRBV9
J gene: TRBJ2-3
CDR3 protein: CASSVGTSVTDTQYF

V gene: TRBV7-2
J gene: TRBJ2-3
CDR3 protein: CASSLAGGSDTQYF

V gene: TRBV29-1
J gene: TRBJ2-1
CDR3 protein: CSVEDFGGGSSYNEQFF

V gene: TRBV4-3
J gene: TRBJ2-5
CDR3 protein: CASSQETGVGETQYF

V gene: TRBV5-1
J gene: TRBJ2-3
CDR3 protein: CASSFLRTGSGTDTQYF

V gene: TRBV5-1
J gene: TRBJ1-2
CDR3 protein: CASSLEGPNYGYTF

V gene: TRBV5-8
J gene: TRBJ2-2
CDR3 protein: CASRSWTGGAGTGELFF

V gene: TRBV15
J gene: TRBJ2-7
CDR3 protein: CATSVDRYEQYF

V gene: TRBV7-9
J gene: TRBJ2-5
CDR3 protein: CASRLGTSGGQETQYF

V gene: TRBV29-1
J gene: TRBJ1-6
CDR3 protein: CSASQGANSPLHF

V gene: TRBV14
J gene: TRBJ2-3
CDR3 protein: CASSLSGEFSGADTQYF

V gene: TRBV12-3/TRBV12-4
J gene: TRBJ1-1
CDR3 protein: CASSSPWDTEAFF

V gene: TRBV12-3/TRBV12-4
J gene: TRBJ2-5
CDR3 protein: CASSLGGGMETQYF

V gene: TRBV7-2
J gene: TRBJ2-1
CDR3 protein: CASSLHSGGANEQFF

V gene: TRBV5-1
J gene: TRBJ2-3
CDR3 protein: CASSLSRIYEGDTQYF

V gene: TRBV7-2
J gene: TRBJ2-5
CDR3 protein: CASSPGTRGSAQYF

V gene: TRBV5-4
J gene: TRBJ2-3
CDR3 protein: CASSLQGGDYTDTQYF